The 18 T cell receptor beta chains below all came from one sample that was sequenced in a study of PD-L1 blockade in urothelial cancer. The time point was: peripheral blood 6 weeks after treatment start. Produced via immunoSEQ multiplex PCR; TCRdb's table is partial and in-frame only. The repertoire includes 90,000 to 130,000 clones, less than 95% of them detected once, and about 4% sits in the top ten. The sequenced sample was PBMCs, obtained around atezolizumab (anti-PD-L1) treatment. The receptors were gathered from a man aged 55 to 70 with urothelial cancer.

This chain links TRBV11-3 with TRBJ2-2; possibly TRBD1 for D (5 bases). The ends were cut back, 3 bases at V and 8 bases at J, with 10 bases in the middle. CDR1 SGHNT and CDR2 YENEEA come from the germline V gene. This CDR3 comprises 13 residues. CDR3 residues: CASSFQGYGELFF. CDR3 nucleotides: TGTGCCAGCAGCTTTCAGGGTTATGGGGAGCTGTTTTTT.

The chain uses TRBV4-3 and TRBJ2-6, with 11 nucleotides matching TRBD1. The CDR3 runs to 14 residues. Germline V lookup: CDR1 LGHNA, CDR2 YSLEER. The V gene end was trimmed by 0 bases and the J gene end by 11 bases; junction bases not matched to a gene: 0. The CDR3 spells CASSQEGQGDVLTF. Here the CDR3 DNA reads TGCGCCAGCAGCCAAGAGGGACAGGGGGACGTCCTGACTTTC.

The CDR3 DNA reads as TGTGCCAGCAGCTCCAACAGGGAGGGCTCCTATAATTCACCCCTCCACTTT. Amino acid sequence: CASSSNREGSYNSPLHF. The chain has TRBV7-2 and TRBJ1-6; weak D call: TRBD1 (6 bases). The V and J ends lost 4 bases and 0 bases respectively, with 13 bases between them. The CDR3 covers 17 residues. CDR1 is SGHTA and CDR2 is FQGNSA in the germline V gene.

The chain uses TRBV4-3 and TRBJ1-6; 7 positions match TRBD1. Unmatched junction bases numbered 11, after V lost 5 bases and J lost 7 bases. CDR1 LGHNA and CDR2 YSLEER come from the germline V gene. The CDR3 has 16 residues. The CDR3 loop reads CASSIEPTGPNSPLHF. The CDR3 DNA follows: TGCGCCAGCAGCATAGAACCGACAGGGCCCAATTCACCCCTCCACTTT.

The genes are TRBV7-9 and TRBJ2-3, with 13 bases fitting TRBD2. V dropped 5 bases and J dropped 4; count of bases not matched to a gene: 3. CDR3 length: 15 residues. CDR1 is SEHNR, CDR2 FQNEAQ, per germline (reference sequence). The DNA of the CDR3 is TGTGCCAGCAGCCCGACTAGCGGGAGGTCAGATACGCAGTATTTT. Its translation is CASSPTSGRSDTQYF.

The chain couples TRBV28 to TRBJ1-1, with TRBD1 identical over 7 bases. V was clipped by 2 bases and J by 5 bases; unmatched bases: 11. CDR1 is MDHEN, CDR2 SYDVKM, per germline. The CDR3 is made up of 16 amino acids. CDR3 nucleotide sequence: TGTGCCAGCAGTTTACTAGACAGGGCACAAGGAACTGAAGCTTTCTTT. Its translation: CASSLLDRAQGTEAFF.

The rearrangement uses TRBV18 and TRBJ2-7; the match to TRBD2 covers 14 bases. Germline values: CDR1 KGHSH, CDR2 LQKENI. Trimming removed 4 bases from V and 7 bases from J; junction bases left unmatched: 3. This CDR3 comprises 14 residues. The chain's CDR3 is CASSRGLAGEEQYF. CDR3 in DNA: TGTGCCAGCTCACGGGGACTAGCGGGGGAGGAGCAGTACTTC. Together with reference TRBV18 and TRBJ2-7, the CDR3 gives the full variable domain: NAGVMQNPRHLVRRRGQEARLRCSPMKGHSHVYWYRQLPEEGLKFMVYLQKENIIDESGMPKERFSAEFPKEGPSILRIQQVVRGDSAAYFCASSRGLAGEEQYFGPGTRLTVT.

This clone was counted a single time. V gene TRBV9 combines with J gene TRBJ1-2; 7 bases agree with TRBD1. The germline CDR1 and CDR2 sequences are SGDLS and YYNGEE. The ends lost 3 bases at V and 5 bases at J; junction bases unmatched: 1. The CDR3 contains 12 residues. The CDR3 DNA is TGTGCCAGCAGCGCCAGGGGGTATGGCTACACCTTC. Protein sequence: CASSARGYGYTF.

CDR3 DNA: TGTGCCAGCAGTGAGACAGGACGCGATGGCTACACCTTC. Its protein product is CASSETGRDGYTF. This sequence joins TRBV6-1 and TRBJ1-2, with D possibly being TRBD1 (6 bases). The CDR3 extends over 13 amino acids. Germline V gives CDR1 MNHNS, CDR2 SASEGT. V dropped 3 bases and J dropped 6 bases, with 11 bases sitting between them.

The chain has TRBV2 and TRBJ2-4, with 9 positions matching TRBD2. V lost 6 bases and J lost 0; bases outside the gene matches: 3. CDR1 is SNHLY and CDR2 is FYNNEI in the germline V gene. There are 15 residues in the CDR3. This CDR3 reads CASSGGRVAKNIQYF. CDR3 nucleotide sequence: TGTGCCAGCAGCGGCGGGAGGGTAGCCAAAAACATTCAGTACTTC.

This clone was seen only a few times. This CDR3 is CAWKGQGAGQPQHF. CDR3 nucleotide sequence: TGTGCCTGGAAGGGTCAGGGGGCGGGTCAGCCCCAGCATTTT. The rearrangement uses TRBV30 and TRBJ1-5; 8 positions agree with TRBD1. The J segment lost 6 bases and the V segment lost 4 bases, leaving 8 bases of the junction unmatched. The V gene's germline CDR1 is GTSNPN and CDR2 SVGIG (reference sequence). This CDR3 spans 14 amino acids.

V gene TRBV7-3 combines with J gene TRBJ2-1; 10 bases fit TRBD2. This CDR3 contains 14 residues. Trimming at V came to 8 bases and at J to 8 bases, leaving 9 bases not matched to a gene. Germline V gene sequence: CDR1 SGHTA, CDR2 FQGTGA. The CDR3 spells CASAERGGTDEQFF. CDR3 coding DNA: TGTGCCAGCGCAGAGCGGGGGGGCACCGATGAGCAGTTCTTC.

This clone was picked up one time. The chain employs TRBV4-3 and TRBJ1-2; TRBD1 aligns across 7 bases. The germline V gene has CDR1 LGHNA and CDR2 YSLEER. The CDR3 is 16 amino acids. After removal of 0 bases from V and 4 bases from J, the junction contained 8 bases not matched to a gene. CDR3 in amino acids: CASSQDGQGVGYGYTF. DNA for the CDR3: TGCGCCAGCAGCCAAGATGGGCAGGGGGTGGGCTATGGCTACACCTTC.

The chain carries TRBV6-4 and TRBJ2-3; D is possibly TRBD2 (6 bases). This CDR3 comprises 13 residues. The V end was cut by 0 bases, the J end by 8 bases, with 9 bases between. The germline gives CDR1 MRHNA, CDR2 SNTAGT. The CDR3 region has the DNA TGTGCCAGCAGTGACTCTCAGGGAGGTACGCAGTATTTT. Its protein is CASSDSQGGTQYF.

DNA for the CDR3: TGCGCCAGCAGCTTGGAGCAGGGGTTCGAGCAGTACTTC. It encodes CASSLEQGFEQYF. The rearrangement joins TRBV5-1 to TRBJ2-7; D perhaps matches TRBD1 (6 bases). V shed 0 bases and J shed 6 bases, with 10 bases lying between them. The CDR3 contains 13 residues. Germline lookup yields CDR1 SGHRS and CDR2 YFSETQ. Full variable domain (remainder filled in from reference TRBV5-1 and TRBJ2-7): KAGVTQTPRYLIKTRGQQVTLSCSPISGHRSVSWYQQTPGQGLQFLFEYFSETQRNKGNFPGRFSGRQFSNSRSEMNVSTLELGDSALYLCASSLEQGFEQYFGPGTRLTVT.

This chain uses TRBV7-8 with TRBJ2-7; 11 bases agree with TRBD1. The CDR3 has 15 amino acids. J gave up 4 bases and V 5 bases, and 7 bases lay outside the gene matches. CDR1 and CDR2 (germline): SGHVS, FQNEAQ. The CDR3 here is CASSLRGTGGYEQYF. DNA for the CDR3: TGTGCCAGCAGCCTTCGAGGGACAGGGGGATACGAGCAGTACTTC. Complete variable domain (other parts from reference TRBV7-8 and TRBJ2-7): GAGVSQSPRYKVAKRGQDVALRCDPISGHVSLFWYQQALGQGPEFLTYFQNEAQLDKSGLPSDRFFAERPEGSVSTLKIQRTQQEDSAVYLCASSLRGTGGYEQYFGPGTRLTVT.

This clone was seen only a few times. V usage is TRBV18 and J usage is TRBJ2-3; 8 bases line up with TRBD1. V shed 2 bases, J shed 1 base, and the junction held 5 bases outside the gene matches. CDR1 is KGHSH and CDR2 is LQKENI in the germline V gene. The CDR3 contains 16 residues. The chain's CDR3 is CASSPSGQGGTDTQYF. CDR3 DNA sequence: TGTGCCAGCTCACCATCCGGACAGGGAGGCACAGATACGCAGTATTTT.

The genes are TRBV2 and TRBJ2-7, with a tentative D call TRBD2 (8 bases). The CDR3 totals 16 residues. Germline V gene sequence: CDR1 SNHLY, CDR2 FYNNEI. The germline V and J ends were trimmed by 7 bases and 3 bases, with 22 bases remaining between them. In nucleotides, the CDR3 is TGTGCCAGCACCGCCGGGGGGGGACAGAGATACTACGAGCAGTACTTC. Encoded protein: CASTAGGGQRYYEQYF. The complete variable domain, with remaining parts taken from reference TRBV2 and TRBJ2-7, reads EPEVTQTPSHQVTQMGQEVILRCVPISNHLYFYWYRQILGQKVEFLVSFYNNEISEKSEIFDDQFSVERPDGSNFTLKIRSTKLEDSAMYFCASTAGGGQRYYEQYFGPGTRLTVT.